This is a list of T cell receptor beta chains from one sample in a study of blood T cells in healthy people across ages. TCRdb processed the 5' RACE reads anew with MiXCR; each CDR3 protein has one entry. The table lists 700,000 to 1,000,000 distinct CDR3 sequences, 44% of them singletons, with roughly a fifth in the top ten. Sequencing was performed on blood. The receptors stem from a man between 60 and 75 years old in good health. Both conserved end residues are part of each CDR3. The order of the fields is V gene, clone size, J gene, D gene, CDR3 protein, CDR3 DNA. D genes are given only for firm matches. Clone size is not always given. Where it is, it says once, few, many or a class for expanded clones.

>TRBV5-1|NA|TRBJ1-2|TRBD1
CASSLEGQGKGYTF
TGCGCCAGCAGCTTGGAAGGACAGGGAAAAGGCTACACCTTC
>TRBV6-2/TRBV6-3|NA|TRBJ2-7|NA
CASTHPATGTRSYEQYF
TGTGCCAGCACGCACCCCGCTACCGGGACACGTTCCTACGAGCAGTACTTC
>TRBV7-2|NA|TRBJ2-1|NA
CASSFVQGYLKDEQFF
TGTGCCAGCAGCTTCGTCCAGGGCTACCTAAAGGATGAGCAGTTCTTC
>TRBV4-2|NA|TRBJ1-6|NA
CASSQDLRGTPYSLLHF
TGTGCCAGCAGCCAAGATCTGCGTGGCACGCCGTATTCACTCCTCCACTTT
>TRBV20-1|NA|TRBJ1-5|TRBD1
CSARKDRGRGNQPQHF
TGCAGTGCTAGAAAGGACAGGGGAAGAGGCAATCAGCCCCAGCATTTT
>TRBV3-1|NA|TRBJ1-6|TRBD1
CASSPTGQFNSPLHF
TGTGCCAGCAGCCCAACGGGACAGTTTAATTCACCCCTCCACTTT
>TRBV12-3/TRBV12-4|NA|TRBJ2-5|NA
CASSSTNRPRGETQYF
TGTGCCAGCAGTTCAACGAACCGTCCCAGGGGTGAGACCCAGTACTTC
>TRBV5-1|few|TRBJ2-1|TRBD2
CASSRSRGASSYNEQFF
TGCGCCAGCAGCCGCTCGCGGGGGGCGAGCTCCTACAATGAGCAGTTCTTC
>TRBV4-3|few|TRBJ2-4|TRBD1
CASSSQYPGTGAENIQYF
TGCGCCAGCAGCTCACAATACCCGGGGACAGGGGCAGAAAACATTCAGTACTTC
>TRBV7-9|NA|TRBJ2-1|NA
CASSLIHPYEQFF
TGTGCCAGCAGCTTAATCCACCCCTATGAGCAGTTCTTC
>TRBV30|NA|TRBJ1-2|NA
CAWEDSNYGYTF
TGTGCCTGGGAGGACAGCAACTATGGCTACACCTTC
>TRBV20-1|many|TRBJ2-5|TRBD2
CSARATSGDQETQYF
TGCAGTGCTAGGGCGACTAGCGGGGACCAAGAGACCCAGTACTTC
>TRBV27|NA|TRBJ1-4|NA
CASSLWLREKLFF
TGTGCCAGCAGTTTGTGGCTTCGAGAAAAACTGTTTTTT
>TRBV7-3|NA|TRBJ2-2|NA
CASSLFGPNTGELFF
TGTGCCAGCAGCTTATTTGGCCCGAACACCGGGGAGCTGTTTTTT
>TRBV4-3|NA|TRBJ2-3|TRBD2
CASSPIGGAEDTQYF
TGCGCCAGCAGCCCGATCGGGGGGGCAGAAGATACGCAGTATTTT
>TRBV12-3/TRBV12-4|NA|TRBJ1-5|NA
CASSSAVAENQPQHF
TGTGCCAGCAGTTCGGCTGTCGCAGAGAATCAGCCCCAGCATTTT
>TRBV7-8|NA|TRBJ2-7|NA
CASSPSLADEQYF
TGTGCCAGCAGCCCAAGCCTTGCAGACGAGCAGTACTTC
>TRBV3-1|NA|TRBJ2-7|NA
CASSPSVVLYEQYF
TGTGCCAGCAGCCCTTCGGTTGTACTCTACGAGCAGTACTTC
>TRBV5-1|NA|TRBJ2-5|TRBD1
CASSLAARGQETQYF
TGCGCCAGCAGCTTGGCAGCCAGGGGGCAAGAGACCCAGTACTTC
>TRBV12-5|NA|TRBJ2-3|NA
CASAWREFTDTQYF
TGTGCTAGTGCTTGGAGGGAGTTCACAGATACGCAGTATTTT
>TRBV6-5|few|TRBJ2-1|TRBD2
CASSPSGAANEQFF
TGTGCCAGCAGTCCTAGCGGGGCGGCAAATGAGCAGTTCTTC
>TRBV6-2/TRBV6-3|few|TRBJ2-5|NA
CASSYSFREETQYF
TGTGCCAGCAGTTACTCGTTCAGGGAAGAGACCCAGTACTTC
>TRBV9|NA|TRBJ2-3|NA
CASSSSKGTDTQYF
TGTGCCAGCAGCTCGAGTAAGGGGACAGATACGCAGTATTTT
>TRBV20-1|NA|TRBJ2-7|NA
CSVPPKGYEQYF
TGCAGTGTTCCCCCTAAGGGCTACGAGCAGTACTTC
>TRBV27|NA|TRBJ1-4|TRBD1
CASRPATGLREKLFF
TGTGCCAGCAGGCCCGCGACAGGGCTCCGGGAAAAACTGTTTTTT
>TRBV6-5|few|TRBJ2-5|NA
CASSYAGSNEQYF
TGTGCCAGCAGTTACGCAGGGAGCAATGAGCAGTACTTC
>TRBV20-1|few|TRBJ2-3|NA
CSARLDSTDTQYF
TGCAGTGCTAGACTAGATAGCACAGATACGCAGTATTTT
>TRBV7-2|NA|TRBJ2-2|NA
CASSPGVSGAGELFF
TGTGCCAGCAGCCCAGGGGTGTCTGGGGCCGGGGAGCTGTTTTTT
>TRBV20-1|few|TRBJ2-6|NA
CSAAAHGSISGANVLTF
TGCAGTGCCGCGGCCCACGGTTCCATCTCTGGGGCCAACGTCCTGACTTTC
>TRBV20-1|few|TRBJ2-7|TRBD2
CSATHLLAGSSYNEQYF
TGCAGTGCCACCCACCTATTAGCGGGGAGCTCCTACAATGAGCAGTACTTC
>TRBV12-3/TRBV12-4|NA|TRBJ1-1|TRBD1
CASSRQGMGTEAFF
TGTGCCAGCAGCCGACAGGGGATGGGAACTGAAGCTTTCTTT
>TRBV2|NA|TRBJ2-3|NA
CASSDNRVTDTQYF
TGTGCCAGCAGTGATAACAGGGTCACAGATACGCAGTATTTT
>TRBV6-5|NA|TRBJ2-7|NA
CASSYSTSAGDEQYF
TGTGCCAGCAGTTACTCGACCTCCGCAGGGGACGAGCAGTACTTC
>TRBV20-1|NA|TRBJ2-1|TRBD2
CSASWAGGYNEQFF
TGCAGTGCTAGTTGGGCGGGGGGTTACAATGAGCAGTTCTTC
>TRBV7-2|NA|TRBJ2-1|TRBD1
CASRTRQGWLVRTVYNEQFF
TGTGCCAGCAGAACTAGACAGGGCTGGCTAGTCAGGACGGTCTACAATGAGCAGTTCTTC
>TRBV20-1|NA|TRBJ2-1|NA
CSASWGSPGYSYNEQFF
TGCAGTGCTAGCTGGGGGTCTCCAGGTTACTCCTACAATGAGCAGTTCTTC
>TRBV3-1|many|TRBJ2-6|NA
CASSQVIEGKTPSGANVLTF
TGTGCCAGCAGCCAAGTAATAGAGGGGAAGACTCCGTCTGGGGCCAACGTCCTGACTTTC
>TRBV29-1|few|TRBJ1-2|NA
CSVKPGNYGYTF
TGCAGCGTTAAGCCAGGGAACTATGGCTACACCTTC
>TRBV15|many|TRBJ2-3|NA
CATSREMFLRDSTDTQYF
TGTGCCACCAGCAGGGAAATGTTCTTGAGGGATAGCACAGATACGCAGTATTTT
>TRBV25-1|NA|TRBJ1-4|TRBD1
CASSDRDRGNGDEKLFF
TGTGCCAGCAGTGACCGGGACAGGGGGAACGGGGATGAAAAACTGTTTTTT
>TRBV2|NA|TRBJ1-1|NA
CAILVENTEAFF
TGTGCCATCCTTGTCGAGAACACTGAAGCTTTCTTT
>TRBV5-1|NA|TRBJ2-1|TRBD2
CASSPGLANEQFF
TGCGCCAGCAGCCCGGGACTAGCAAATGAGCAGTTCTTC
>TRBV3-1|many|TRBJ2-7|NA
CASSQGPRGPEQYF
TGTGCCAGCAGCCAAGGTCCCAGGGGACCCGAGCAGTACTTC
>TRBV3-1|NA|TRBJ2-7|TRBD1
CASSHLGQGRYEHYF
TGTGCCAGCAGCCACCTCGGACAGGGACGCTACGAGCATTACTTC
>TRBV29-1|NA|TRBJ2-7|TRBD2
CSVTTSGGAFEQYF
TGCAGCGTTACTACTAGCGGGGGGGCCTTCGAGCAGTACTTC
>TRBV11-2|NA|TRBJ2-5|TRBD2
CASSPRLAGIETQYF
TGTGCCAGCAGCCCCCGACTAGCGGGGATAGAGACCCAGTACTTC
>TRBV5-1|many|TRBJ2-1|NA
CASSLAVRGAAEQFF
TGCGCCAGCAGCTTGGCCGTGAGGGGGGCGGCTGAGCAGTTCTTC
>TRBV2|NA|TRBJ2-3|NA
CASSTSGASTDTQYF
TGTGCCAGCAGTACCTCGGGGGCTTCCACAGATACGCAGTATTTT
>TRBV12-3/TRBV12-4|NA|TRBJ2-7|TRBD1
CASSWMSGQGPYEQYF
TGTGCCAGCAGTTGGATGTCGGGACAGGGGCCCTACGAGCAGTACTTC
>TRBV18|few|TRBJ2-7|NA
CASSLGGSYNEQYF
TGTGCCAGCTCACTGGGGGGCTCCTACAATGAGCAGTACTTC
>TRBV7-6|NA|TRBJ2-7|NA
CASSLADTSYEQYF
TGTGCCAGCAGCTTAGCGGATACGTCCTACGAGCAGTACTTC
>TRBV6-2/TRBV6-3|NA|TRBJ2-2|TRBD1
CASNDRVVTGELFF
TGTGCCAGTAACGACAGGGTTGTCACCGGGGAGCTGTTTTTT
>TRBV5-1|NA|TRBJ2-1|NA
CASSPPGPYNEQFF
TGCGCCAGCAGCCCCCCGGGTCCCTACAATGAGCAGTTCTTC
>TRBV7-9|few|TRBJ2-7|NA
CASSPFGGRIYEQYF
TGTGCCAGCAGCCCATTCGGCGGCAGGATATACGAGCAGTACTTC
>TRBV7-2|NA|TRBJ2-5|NA
CASSVAEVGTQYF
TGTGCCAGCAGCGTAGCCGAGGTCGGGACCCAGTACTTC
>TRBV2|NA|TRBJ2-3|NA
CASSAGRGAPDTQYF
TGTGCCAGCAGTGCAGGTCGGGGGGCCCCGGATACGCAGTATTTT
>TRBV24-1|few|TRBJ2-7|TRBD1
CATSAGQGASYEQYF
TGTGCCACCAGTGCCGGACAGGGGGCCTCCTACGAGCAGTACTTC
>TRBV9|few|TRBJ2-3|TRBD2
CASSAYGGGSDTQYF
TGTGCCAGCAGCGCTTACGGGGGGGGGTCAGATACGCAGTATTTT
>TRBV20-1|few|TRBJ2-7|TRBD1
CSASLLGQGVAYEQYF
TGCAGTGCTAGTCTCCTCGGACAGGGAGTCGCCTACGAGCAGTACTTC